Below, 22 T cell receptor beta chains from the same sample are listed, as sequenced in a study of CD8+CD57+ T cells in acquired aplastic anemia. Profiles of TCR beta VDJ and CDR3 were generated from a genomic DNA template. A single record per CDR3 protein comes from TCRdb applying MiXCR to the reads. The table records just over 400,000 distinct CDR3 sequences, around 68% of them present only once. Sequenced material: sorted CD4+, CD8+, or CD8+CD57+ T cells (not recorded which) from PBMCs. The receptors were sampled from a human donor in good health, serving as a control.

This chain joins TRBV11-2 and TRBJ1-4; no firm D call. Germline assignment: CDR1 SGHAT and CDR2 FQNNGV. The length of the CDR3 is 16 residues. Trimming cost V 6 bases and J 3 bases, with 17 bases left between them. The CDR3 bases are TGTGCCAGCAGTCCGGGCTGGGGAGGGCCTAATGAAAAACTGTTTTTT. Its translation is CASSPGWGGPNEKLFF.

The V call is TRBV15, the J call TRBJ2-7, with 10 bases that match TRBD2. The ends lost 3 bases at V and 3 bases at J; junction bases unmatched: 5. The CDR3 covers 15 residues. Germline assignment: CDR1 LNHNV and CDR2 YYDKDF (reference sequence). The CDR3 is CATSRVLAGSYEQYF. The DNA for the CDR3 is TGTGCCACCAGCAGGGTACTAGCGGGAAGCTACGAGCAGTACTTC. Full variable domain (rest looked up from reference TRBV15 and TRBJ2-7): DAMVIQNPRYQVTQFGKPVTLSCSQTLNHNVMYWYQQKSSQAPKLLFHYYDKDFNNEADTPDNFQSRRPNTSFCFLDIRSPGLGDTAMYLCATSRVLAGSYEQYFGPGTRLTVT.

The chain carries TRBV12-3 or TRBV12-4 and TRBJ1-2; a weak D match, TRBD1 (6 bases). The CDR3 consists of 14 residues. The V gene lost 10 bases and the J gene lost 2 bases, with 17 bases spanning the gap. This CDR3 is CAINTPDRNYGYTF. DNA for the CDR3: TGTGCCATCAACACGCCCGACAGGAACTATGGCTACACCTTC.

With regard to this clonotype: The junction shows a germline mismatch at one end, possibly a read error. The chain combines TRBV7-3 with TRBJ1-4; D is unclear. This CDR3 contains 14 residues. Germline V gene lookup returns CDR1 SGHTA and CDR2 FQGTGA. The CDR3, as DNA: TGTGCCAGCAGCAAGGGAGGGAGACATGGAAAGCTGAATTTT. This gives the protein CASSKGGRHGKLNF.

The V gene is TRBV20-1, the J gene TRBJ2-3; D remains ambiguous. In germline, CDR1 is DFQATT, CDR2 SNEGSKA (reference sequence). The CDR3 is 13 residues long. The CDR3 is CSVSRVNKHTQYF. CDR3 nucleotides: TGCAGCGTTAGCCGAGTCAACAAGCATACGCAGTATTTT.

Notes on this clonotype: This may be a read error, as it is one base from a much larger clone. The chain recombines TRBV5-1 with TRBJ2-3, with D possibly being TRBD2 (6 bases). Per the germline V gene, CDR1 is SGHRS and CDR2 is YFSETQ. The CDR3 loop spans 15 amino acids. V shed 2 bases and J shed 5 bases, with 15 bases lying between them. The CDR3 region has the DNA TGCGCCAGCAGCTTTGATTCCTCCGGGGGAGATACGCAGTATTTT. Its protein product is CASSFDSSGGDTQYF.

This clonotype occurred many times. The chain uses TRBV7-2 and TRBJ2-1, with D unresolved. Germline loops: CDR1 SGHTA, CDR2 FQGNSA. This CDR3 has 14 residues. V lost 3 bases and J lost 5, with 11 bases in between. The CDR3 loop is CASSFRTIDNEQFF. The CDR3 DNA sequence: TGTGCCAGCAGCTTTCGGACCATAGACAATGAGCAGTTCTTC.

This clonotype appeared many times. The V call is TRBV6-5, the J call TRBJ1-5; TRBD1 matches at 10 bases. Trimming cost V 5 bases and J 6 bases; bases outside gene matches: 1. The CDR3 covers 13 residues. Germline V gene data show CDR1 as MNHEY and CDR2 as SVGAGI. For the CDR3, the DNA is TGTGCCAGCAGTCGGACAGGGGGTCAGCCCCAGCATTTT. Translating it yields CASSRTGGQPQHF.

This clonotype appeared many times. The chain uses TRBV7-2 and TRBJ2-5, with TRBD2 matching 11 bases. This CDR3 is 14 amino acids long. With 8 bases clipped from V and 5 bases from J, the junction kept 7 bases outside the gene matches. Germline V CDR1 and CDR2: SGHTA, FQGNSA. The CDR3 region is CASRVAGGRETQYF. CDR3 sequence (DNA): TGTGCCAGCCGCGTAGCGGGGGGGCGGGAGACCCAGTACTTC. Full variable domain (missing parts from reference TRBV7-2 and TRBJ2-5): GAGVSQSPSNKVTEKGKDVELRCDPISGHTALYWYRQSLGQGLEFLIYFQGNSAPDKSGLPSDRFSAERTGGSVSTLTIQRTQQEDSAVYLCASRVAGGRETQYFGPGTRLLVL.

A note on this clonotype: One end of the junction fails to match germline, which may point to a read error. J is TRBJ1-6 and V is TRBV10-2; TRBD1 aligns across 7 bases. The CDR3 totals 12 residues. CDR1 WSHSY and CDR2 SAAADI come from the germline V gene. This CDR3 is CASGDRAYHLHF. CDR3 DNA: TGCGCCAGCGGTGACAGGGCCTACCACCTCCACTTT.

The chain employs TRBV7-6 and TRBJ1-4; D unclear. The CDR3 is made up of 15 amino acids. Deletions cut 3 bases from V and 8 bases from J, with 16 bases between. CDR1 is SGHVS and CDR2 is FNYEAQ in the germline V gene. This CDR3 is CASSLSVFDTEKLFF. The CDR3, as DNA: TGTGCCAGCAGCTTGTCGGTATTCGATACGGAAAAACTGTTTTTT. Full variable domain (rest looked up from reference TRBV7-6 and TRBJ1-4): GAGVSQSPRYKVTKRGQDVALRCDPISGHVSLYWYRQALGQGPEFLTYFNYEAQQDKSGLPNDRFSAERPEGSISTLTIQRTEQRDSAMYRCASSLSVFDTEKLFFGSGTQLSVL.

The sample holds many counts of this clonotype. The genes are TRBV9 and TRBJ2-5, with D possibly being TRBD1 (5 bases). Germline CDR1 SGDLS, CDR2 YYNGEE. V was trimmed by 3 bases and J by 1 base, leaving 16 bases between them. The CDR3 sequence is 16 residues long. As DNA, the CDR3 is TGTGCCAGCAGCGAGGGGATAATTAGCCTCCAAGAGACCCAGTACTTC. Its translation: CASSEGIISLQETQYF. Complete variable domain (other parts from reference TRBV9 and TRBJ2-5): DSGVTQTPKHLITATGQRVTLRCSPRSGDLSVYWYQQSLDQGLQFLIQYYNGEERAKGNILERFSAQQFPDLHSELNLSSLELGDSALYFCASSEGIISLQETQYFGPGTRLLVL.

As regards this clonotype: Relative to the germline gene, one junction end is altered; a read error may explain this. The rearrangement uses TRBV15 and TRBJ2-7, with D unclear. The CDR3 is 11 residues long. The V gene's germline CDR1 is LNHNV and CDR2 YYDKDF (reference sequence). CDR3 region: CATERNNEQSF. The CDR3 nucleotides are TGTGCCACCGAACGGAACAATGAGCAGTCCTTC.

In regard to this clonotype: The junction departs from the called germline gene at one end, perhaps through a read error. The chain uses TRBV19 and TRBJ1-5; 7 nucleotides match TRBD1. The CDR3 is made up of 17 amino acids. Germline lookup yields CDR1 LNHDA and CDR2 SQIVND (reference sequence). For the CDR3, the DNA is TGTGCCAGTAGTCCACAGGGGCGGAGAGAAGCATTTTTGCCCCAAGATTTT. The encoded protein is CASSPQGRREAFLPQDF.

This sequence joins TRBV3-1 and TRBJ2-1, with TRBD1 matching 11 bases. The CDR3 covers 16 residues. With 5 bases clipped from V and 3 bases from J, the junction kept 6 bases outside the gene matches. Germline V gives CDR1 LGHDT, CDR2 YNNKEL (reference sequence). Here the CDR3 reads CASSASGQGDYNEQFF. The CDR3 region has the DNA TGTGCCAGCAGCGCCTCGGGACAGGGGGACTACAATGAGCAGTTCTTC.

Remarks on this clonotype: One junction end does not reproduce the germline sequence, and a read error may be involved. V is TRBV5-1 and J is TRBJ2-5; 7 positions match TRBD2. Germline values: CDR1 SGHRS, CDR2 YFSETQ. This CDR3 region has 12 residues. The chain's CDR3 is CASSRWSAGQYF. The DNA for the CDR3 is TGTGCCAGCAGTCGTTGGTCAGCGGGGCAGTACTTC.

The chain carries TRBV10-1 and TRBJ2-7; D is perhaps TRBD2 (5 bases). This CDR3 spans 14 amino acids. V lost 6 bases and J 6 bases, leaving 18 bases between the germline ends. The germline CDR1 and CDR2 sequences are WNHNN and SYGVQD (reference sequence). CDR3 region: CASSGGGLPCEQYF. The DNA of the CDR3 is TGCGCCAGCAGCGGTGGCGGGTTACCCTGCGAGCAGTACTTC.

This chain connects TRBV6-4 to TRBJ1-5; 7 bases map to TRBD1. Germline V gives CDR1 MRHNA, CDR2 SNTAGT. CDR3 length: 14 residues. The CDR3: CSRGQGDNNQPQHF. The CDR3 bases are TGTTCTCGGGGGCAGGGGGACAACAATCAGCCCCAGCATTTT.

This chain links TRBV5-1 with TRBJ1-6; D is perhaps TRBD1 (5 bases). The V gene lost 7 bases and the J gene lost 12 bases, with 20 bases spanning the gap. The CDR3 consists of 14 residues. Germline V lookup: CDR1 SGHRS, CDR2 YFSETQ. The CDR3 is CASAPGSTAEPLHF. The CDR3 nucleotides read TGCGCCAGCGCCCCAGGGAGCACGGCAGAACCCCTCCACTTT.

The chain recombines TRBV24-1 with TRBJ1-5; D is unclear. This CDR3 is 16 amino acids long. Deletions cut 9 bases from V and 2 bases from J, with 19 bases between. Germline CDR1 reads KGHDR; CDR2 reads SFDVKD. CDR3 region: CATLPLAGSGNQPQHF. Written as DNA, the CDR3 is TGTGCCACCTTACCGTTGGCGGGGTCGGGCAATCAGCCCCAGCATTTT.

By proportion, this clonotype is medium-sized. One junction end does not reproduce the germline sequence, and a read error may be involved. The chain recombines TRBV15 with TRBJ2-5, with 9 bases lining up with TRBD2. Germline V CDR1 and CDR2: LNHNV, YYDKDF (reference sequence). The CDR3 runs 12 residues. As DNA, the CDR3 is TGTGCCACCAGCAGTGATACCGGGACTAGCAACTTC. Translating it yields CATSSDTGTSNF.

Remarks on this clonotype: At one end, the junction sequence differs from germline, possibly due to a read error. The CDR3 nucleotides read TGTGCCGGCAGCGACCGGACAGGGGTGCAGAATTCACCCCTCCACTTT. This translates into CAGSDRTGVQNSPLHF. This sequence joins TRBV25-1 and TRBJ1-6, with 9 bases matching TRBD1. The V gene's germline CDR1 is MGHDK and CDR2 SYGVNS. This CDR3 contains 16 residues.